The TCR beta chain under discussion was sequenced for a study of blood T cell repertoires in COVID-19. Study-wide context: From the United States, Italy and Spain came samples of acute and convalescent COVID-19. PBMCs, B-cell-depleted T cells, or T cells provided the cDNA or gDNA that made up the material.

Germline V gives CDR1 SQVTM, CDR2 ANQGSEA. With 6 bases clipped from V and 1 base from J, the junction kept 4 bases outside the gene matches. This CDR3 spans 14 amino acids. Only in-frame clones appear in the TCRdb table, and some are missing; sequencing was by immunoSEQ multiplex PCR. The sample lists 150,000 to 200,000 clones, approximately 93% occurring once. The sample taken for sequencing was peripheral blood. This chain links TRBV29-1 with TRBJ2-1, with TRBD1 matching over 9 bases. This TCR derives from an older woman with COVID-19, enrolled during active disease. The CDR3 nucleotides are TGCAGCGTCCAACAGGGGGCATCCTACAATGAGCAGTTCTTC. Amino acids: CSVQQGASYNEQFF.